This TCR beta chain was sequenced during a study of blood T cell repertoires in COVID-19. Study at large: In each case, the material was cDNA or gDNA derived from T cells, B-cell-depleted T cells, or PBMCs.

CDR3 length equals 15 residues. Deletions cut 0 bases from V and 9 bases from J, with 15 bases between. CDR1 is KGHSH, CDR2 LQKENI, per germline. The assay was immunoSEQ multiplex PCR, and TCRdb's table has in-frame clones only and misses some. In the table there are hundreds of thousands of clones, roughly 90% of which are singletons. Sequencing was carried out using peripheral blood. The clonotype comes from a woman under 40 with active or convalescent COVID-19. The V and J genes are TRBV18 and TRBJ2-1; D is possibly TRBD2 (6 bases). CDR3 in amino acids: CASSPPRRGSAEQFF. In DNA form, the CDR3 reads TGTGCCAGCTCACCACCGCGGCGGGGTAGTGCTGAGCAGTTCTTC.